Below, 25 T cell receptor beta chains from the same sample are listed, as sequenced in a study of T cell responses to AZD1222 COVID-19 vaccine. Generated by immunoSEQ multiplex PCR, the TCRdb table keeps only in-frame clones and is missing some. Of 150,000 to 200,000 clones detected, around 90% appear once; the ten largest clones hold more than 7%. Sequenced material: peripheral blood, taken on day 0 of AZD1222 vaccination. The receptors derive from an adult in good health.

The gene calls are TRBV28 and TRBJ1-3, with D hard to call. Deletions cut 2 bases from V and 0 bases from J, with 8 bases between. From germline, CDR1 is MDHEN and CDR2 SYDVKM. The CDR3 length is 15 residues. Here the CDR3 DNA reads TGTGCCAGCAGTTTAGGCGGGAGCTCTGGAAACACCATATATTTT. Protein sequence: CASSLGGSSGNTIYF.

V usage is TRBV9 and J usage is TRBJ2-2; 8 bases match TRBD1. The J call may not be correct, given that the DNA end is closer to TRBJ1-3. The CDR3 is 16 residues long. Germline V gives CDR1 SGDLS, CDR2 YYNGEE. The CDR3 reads CASSVALGQAGNTIYF. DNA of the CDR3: TGTGCCAGCAGCGTAGCTCTGGGACAGGCTGGAAACACCATATATTTT.

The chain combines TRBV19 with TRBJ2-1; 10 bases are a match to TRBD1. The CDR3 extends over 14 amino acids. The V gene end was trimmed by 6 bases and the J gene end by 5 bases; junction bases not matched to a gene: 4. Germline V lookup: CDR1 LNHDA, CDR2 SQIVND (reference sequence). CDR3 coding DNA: TGTGCCAGTAGACCGGGACAGGGGAACAATGAGCAGTTCTTC. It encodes CASRPGQGNNEQFF.

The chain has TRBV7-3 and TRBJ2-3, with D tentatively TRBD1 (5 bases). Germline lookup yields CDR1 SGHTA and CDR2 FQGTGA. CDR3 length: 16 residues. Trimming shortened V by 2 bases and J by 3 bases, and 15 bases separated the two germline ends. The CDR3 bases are TGTGCCAGCAGCTTAGAAAGGGGCGACGGGACAGATACGCAGTATTTT. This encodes CASSLERGDGTDTQYF.

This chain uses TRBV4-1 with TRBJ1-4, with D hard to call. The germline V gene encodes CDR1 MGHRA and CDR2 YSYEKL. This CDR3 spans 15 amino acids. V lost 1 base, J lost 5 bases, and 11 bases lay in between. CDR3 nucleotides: TGCGCCAGCAGCCAAGTAACGGAGTCAAATGAAAAACTGTTTTTT. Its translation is CASSQVTESNEKLFF.

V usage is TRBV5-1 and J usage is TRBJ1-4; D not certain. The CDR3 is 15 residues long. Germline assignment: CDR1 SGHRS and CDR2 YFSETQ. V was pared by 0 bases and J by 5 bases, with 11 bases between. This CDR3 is CASSLANGRNEKLFF. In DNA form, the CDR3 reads TGCGCCAGCAGCTTGGCCAATGGGAGGAATGAAAAACTGTTTTTT.

CDR3 protein: CSASDGREYEQYF. CDR3 nucleotides: TGCAGTGCTAGTGACGGCAGAGAATACGAGCAGTACTTC. This chain joins TRBV20-1 and TRBJ2-7, with no clear D. V lost 3 bases and J lost 4, with 13 bases in between. From germline, CDR1 is DFQATT and CDR2 SNEGSKA (reference sequence). This CDR3 has 13 amino acids.

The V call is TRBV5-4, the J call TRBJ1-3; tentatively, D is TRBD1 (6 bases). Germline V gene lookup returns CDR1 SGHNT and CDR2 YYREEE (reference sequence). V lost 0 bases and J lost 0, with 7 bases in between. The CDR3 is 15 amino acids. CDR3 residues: CASSLGTDSGNTIYF. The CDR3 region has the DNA TGTGCCAGCAGCTTGGGGACAGACTCTGGAAACACCATATATTTT.

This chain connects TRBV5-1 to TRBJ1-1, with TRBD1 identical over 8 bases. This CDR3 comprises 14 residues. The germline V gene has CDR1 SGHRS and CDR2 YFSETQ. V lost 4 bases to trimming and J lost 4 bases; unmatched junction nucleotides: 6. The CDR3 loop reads CASSQGTGGTEAFF. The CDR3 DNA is TGCGCCAGCAGCCAGGGGACAGGAGGCACTGAAGCTTTCTTT.

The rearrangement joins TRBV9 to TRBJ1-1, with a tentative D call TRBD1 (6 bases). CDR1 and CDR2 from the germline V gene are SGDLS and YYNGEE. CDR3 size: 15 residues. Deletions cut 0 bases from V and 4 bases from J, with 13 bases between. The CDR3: CASSVDGQSGTEAFF. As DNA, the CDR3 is TGTGCCAGCAGCGTAGATGGACAGTCGGGCACTGAAGCTTTCTTT.

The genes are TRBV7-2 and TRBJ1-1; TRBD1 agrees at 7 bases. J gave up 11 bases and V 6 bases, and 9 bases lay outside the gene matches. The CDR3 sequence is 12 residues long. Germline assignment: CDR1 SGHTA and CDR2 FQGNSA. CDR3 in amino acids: CASSLDGRGAFF. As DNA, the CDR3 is TGTGCCAGCAGTCTAGACGGCAGGGGGGCTTTCTTT.

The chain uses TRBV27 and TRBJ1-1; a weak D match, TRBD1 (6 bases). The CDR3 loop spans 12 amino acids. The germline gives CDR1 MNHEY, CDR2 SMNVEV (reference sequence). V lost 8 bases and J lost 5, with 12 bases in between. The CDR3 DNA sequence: TGTGCCAGCGGCCGGAGGGGGACTGAAGCTTTCTTT. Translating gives CASGRRGTEAFF.

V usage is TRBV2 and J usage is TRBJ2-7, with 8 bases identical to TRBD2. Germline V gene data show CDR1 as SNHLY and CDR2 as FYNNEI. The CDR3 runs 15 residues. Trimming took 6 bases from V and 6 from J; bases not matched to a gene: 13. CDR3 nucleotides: TGTGCCAGCAGACCCTCCAGGGCGGGGGGCGGCGAGCAGTACTTC. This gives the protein CASRPSRAGGGEQYF. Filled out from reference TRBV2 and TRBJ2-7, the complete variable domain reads EPEVTQTPSHQVTQMGQEVILRCVPISNHLYFYWYRQILGQKVEFLVSFYNNEISEKSEIFDDQFSVERPDGSNFTLKIRSTKLEDSAMYFCASRPSRAGGGEQYFGPGTRLTVT.

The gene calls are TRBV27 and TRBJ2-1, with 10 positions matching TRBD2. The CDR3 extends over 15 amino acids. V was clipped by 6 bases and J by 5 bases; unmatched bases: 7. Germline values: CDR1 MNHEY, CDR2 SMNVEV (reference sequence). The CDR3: CASSFLAGANNEQFF. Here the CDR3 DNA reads TGTGCCAGCAGCTTCCTAGCGGGGGCGAACAATGAGCAGTTCTTC.

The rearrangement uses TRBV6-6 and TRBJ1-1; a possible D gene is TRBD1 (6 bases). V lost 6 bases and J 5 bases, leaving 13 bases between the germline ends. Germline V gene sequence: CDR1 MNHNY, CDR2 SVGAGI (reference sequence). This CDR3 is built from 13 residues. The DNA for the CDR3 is TGTGCCAGCAGCAAGGGGGACAATACTGAAGCTTTCTTT. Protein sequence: CASSKGDNTEAFF.

As DNA, the CDR3 is TGTGCCAGCAGTTGGGGGACAGTGCCTTTCAAACACCCTACGAATCAGTACTTC. This codes for CASSWGTVPFKHPTNQYF. This rearrangement joins TRBV28 to TRBJ2-7; TRBD1 matches at 7 bases. This CDR3 comprises 18 residues. Unmatched junction bases numbered 25, after V lost 4 bases and J lost 10 bases. Germline V gene data show CDR1 as MDHEN and CDR2 as SYDVKM.

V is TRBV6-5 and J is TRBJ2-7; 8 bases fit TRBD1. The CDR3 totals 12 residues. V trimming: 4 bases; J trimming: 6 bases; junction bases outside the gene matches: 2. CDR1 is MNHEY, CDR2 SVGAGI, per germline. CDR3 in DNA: TGTGCCAGCAGTTCAACAGGGGGCGAGCAGTACTTC. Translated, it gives CASSSTGGEQYF.

The CDR3 nucleotides are TGTGCCAGCAGCCAAGGACAGGGGTACGGAAACACCATATATTTT. Translated, it gives CASSQGQGYGNTIYF. The V and J genes are TRBV4-2 and TRBJ1-3; 8 positions match TRBD1. The V segment lost 1 base and the J segment 4 bases; nucleotides outside the gene matches: 3. The CDR3 runs 15 residues. CDR1 and CDR2 (germline): LGHNA, YNFKEQ.

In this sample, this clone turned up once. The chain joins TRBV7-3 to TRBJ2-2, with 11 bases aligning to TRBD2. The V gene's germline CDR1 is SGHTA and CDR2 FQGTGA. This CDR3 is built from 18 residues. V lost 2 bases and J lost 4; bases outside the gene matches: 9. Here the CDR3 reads CASSLVQGLAGGTGELFF. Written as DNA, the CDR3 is TGTGCCAGCAGCTTAGTCCAAGGACTAGCGGGCGGCACCGGGGAGCTGTTTTTT. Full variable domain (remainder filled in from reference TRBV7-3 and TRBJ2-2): GAGVSQTPSNKVTEKGKYVELRCDPISGHTALYWYRQSLGQGPEFLIYFQGTGAADDSGLPNDRFFAVRPEGSVSTLKIQRTERGDSAVYLCASSLVQGLAGGTGELFFGEGSRLTVL.

The CDR3 reads CASSSAYEQYF. The CDR3 region has the DNA TGTGCCAGCTCATCAGCCTACGAGCAGTACTTC. The genes are TRBV18 and TRBJ2-7; D is undetermined. The V gene lost 5 bases and the J gene lost 2 bases, with 4 bases spanning the gap. The germline gives CDR1 KGHSH, CDR2 LQKENI. The CDR3 covers 11 residues.

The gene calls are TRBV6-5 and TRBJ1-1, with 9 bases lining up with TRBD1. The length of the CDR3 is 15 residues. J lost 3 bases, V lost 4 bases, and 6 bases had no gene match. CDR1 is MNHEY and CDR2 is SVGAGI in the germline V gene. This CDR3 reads CASSWGQGLDTEAFF. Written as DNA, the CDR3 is TGTGCCAGCAGTTGGGGACAGGGATTGGACACTGAAGCTTTCTTT.

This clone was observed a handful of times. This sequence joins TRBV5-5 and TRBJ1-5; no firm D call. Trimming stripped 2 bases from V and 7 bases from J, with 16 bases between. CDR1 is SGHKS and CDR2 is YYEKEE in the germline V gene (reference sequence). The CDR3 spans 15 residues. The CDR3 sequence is CASSFAAGEGQPQHF. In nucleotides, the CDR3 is TGTGCCAGCAGCTTTGCGGCAGGAGAGGGACAGCCCCAGCATTTT.

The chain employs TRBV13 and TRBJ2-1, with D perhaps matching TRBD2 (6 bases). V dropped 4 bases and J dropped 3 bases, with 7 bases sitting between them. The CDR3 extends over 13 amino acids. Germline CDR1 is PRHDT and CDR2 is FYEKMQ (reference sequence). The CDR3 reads CASSSTSYNEQFF. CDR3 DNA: TGTGCCAGCAGCTCGACTAGCTACAATGAGCAGTTCTTC.

The CDR3 region has the DNA TGTGCCAGCAGCCAAAGTGCCGGGACAGGAAAGGACACTGAAGCTTTCTTT. Translated: CASSQSAGTGKDTEAFF. The chain links TRBV3-1 (or the pseudogene TRBV3-2) to TRBJ1-1; TRBD1 aligns across 8 bases. The CDR3 runs to 17 residues. V shed 2 bases and J 3 bases; nucleotides not matched to a gene: 11. Germline assignment: CDR1 LGHDT and CDR2 YNNKEL (reference sequence).

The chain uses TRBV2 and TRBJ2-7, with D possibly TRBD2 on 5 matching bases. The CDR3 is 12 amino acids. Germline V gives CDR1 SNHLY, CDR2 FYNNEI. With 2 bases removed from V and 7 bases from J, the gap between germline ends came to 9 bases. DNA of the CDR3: TGTGCCAGCAGTGAACTACAGCGGGAGCAGTACTTC. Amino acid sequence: CASSELQREQYF.